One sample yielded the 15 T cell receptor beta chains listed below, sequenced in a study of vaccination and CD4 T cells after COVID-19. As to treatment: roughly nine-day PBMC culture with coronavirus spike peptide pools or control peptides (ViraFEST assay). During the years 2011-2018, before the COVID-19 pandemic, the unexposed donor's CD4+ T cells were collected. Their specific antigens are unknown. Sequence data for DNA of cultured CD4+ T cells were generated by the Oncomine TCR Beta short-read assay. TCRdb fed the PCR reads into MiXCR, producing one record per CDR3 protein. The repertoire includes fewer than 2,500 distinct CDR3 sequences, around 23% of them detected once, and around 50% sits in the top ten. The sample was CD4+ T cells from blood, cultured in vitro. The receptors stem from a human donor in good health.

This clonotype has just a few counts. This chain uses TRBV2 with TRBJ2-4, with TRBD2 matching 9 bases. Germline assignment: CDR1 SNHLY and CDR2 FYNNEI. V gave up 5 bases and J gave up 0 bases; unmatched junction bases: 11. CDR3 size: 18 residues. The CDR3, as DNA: TGTGCCAGCAGTCCGGGTCGTAGCGGGAGCGAAGCCAAAAACATTCAGTACTTC. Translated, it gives CASSPGRSGSEAKNIQYF.

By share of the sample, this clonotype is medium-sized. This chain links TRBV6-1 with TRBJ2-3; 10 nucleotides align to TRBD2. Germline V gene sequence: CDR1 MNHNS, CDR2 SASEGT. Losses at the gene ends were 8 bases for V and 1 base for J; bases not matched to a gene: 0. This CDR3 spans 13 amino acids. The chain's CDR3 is CASLAGGTDTQYF. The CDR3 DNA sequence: TGTGCCAGCCTAGCGGGGGGCACAGATACGCAGTATTTT.

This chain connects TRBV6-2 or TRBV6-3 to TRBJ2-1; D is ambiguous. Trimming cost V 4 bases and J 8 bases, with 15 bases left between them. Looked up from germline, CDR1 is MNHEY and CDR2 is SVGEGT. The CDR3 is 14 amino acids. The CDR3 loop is CASSSGPFQDEQFF. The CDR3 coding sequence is TGTGCCAGCAGTTCAGGACCCTTCCAGGATGAGCAGTTCTTC.

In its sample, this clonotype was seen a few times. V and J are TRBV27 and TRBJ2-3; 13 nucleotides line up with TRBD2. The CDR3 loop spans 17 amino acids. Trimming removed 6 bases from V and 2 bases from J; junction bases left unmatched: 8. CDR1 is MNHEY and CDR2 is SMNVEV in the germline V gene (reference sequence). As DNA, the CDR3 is TGTGCCAGCAGCTCCCGGGGGACTAGCGGGACCACAGATACGCAGTATTTT. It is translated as CASSSRGTSGTTDTQYF.

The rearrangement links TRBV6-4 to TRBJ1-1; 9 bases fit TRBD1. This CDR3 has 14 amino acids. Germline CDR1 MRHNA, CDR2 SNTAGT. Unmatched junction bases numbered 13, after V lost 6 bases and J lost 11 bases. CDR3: CASSATPGQGSAFF. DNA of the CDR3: TGTGCCAGCAGCGCTACGCCGGGACAGGGTTCCGCTTTCTTT.

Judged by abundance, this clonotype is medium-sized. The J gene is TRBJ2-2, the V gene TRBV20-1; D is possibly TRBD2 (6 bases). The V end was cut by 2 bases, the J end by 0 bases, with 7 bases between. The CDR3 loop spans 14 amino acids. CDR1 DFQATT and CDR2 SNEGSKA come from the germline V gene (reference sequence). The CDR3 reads CSARTGANTGELFF. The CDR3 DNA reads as TGCAGTGCTAGAACGGGGGCGAACACCGGGGAGCTGTTTTTT.

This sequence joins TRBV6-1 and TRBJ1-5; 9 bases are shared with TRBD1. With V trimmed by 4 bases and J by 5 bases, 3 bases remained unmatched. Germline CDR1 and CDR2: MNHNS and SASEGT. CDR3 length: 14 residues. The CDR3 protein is CASSGDRGYQPQHF. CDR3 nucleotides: TGTGCCAGCAGTGGAGACAGGGGGTATCAGCCCCAGCATTTT.

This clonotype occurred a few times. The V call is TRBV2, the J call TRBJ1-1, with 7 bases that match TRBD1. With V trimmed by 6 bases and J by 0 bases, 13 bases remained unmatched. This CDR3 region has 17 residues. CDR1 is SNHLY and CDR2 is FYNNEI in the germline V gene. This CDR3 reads CASRNTGQKTMNTEAFF. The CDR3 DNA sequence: TGTGCCAGCAGGAATACGGGACAGAAGACTATGAACACTGAAGCTTTCTTT.

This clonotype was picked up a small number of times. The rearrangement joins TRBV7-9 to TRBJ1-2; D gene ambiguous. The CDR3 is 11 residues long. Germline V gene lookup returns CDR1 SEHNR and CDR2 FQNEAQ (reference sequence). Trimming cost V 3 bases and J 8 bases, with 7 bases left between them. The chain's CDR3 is CASSFGRGYTF. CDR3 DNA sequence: TGTGCCAGCAGCTTCGGACGGGGCTACACCTTC.

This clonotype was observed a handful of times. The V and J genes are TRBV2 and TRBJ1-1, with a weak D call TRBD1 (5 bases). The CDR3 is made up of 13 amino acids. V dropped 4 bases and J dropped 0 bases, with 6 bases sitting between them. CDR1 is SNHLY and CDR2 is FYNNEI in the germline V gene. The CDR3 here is CASSGQMNTEAFF. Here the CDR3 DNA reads TGTGCCAGCAGTGGACAGATGAACACTGAAGCTTTCTTT. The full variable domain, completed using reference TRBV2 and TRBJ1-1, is EPEVTQTPSHQVTQMGQEVILRCVPISNHLYFYWYRQILGQKVEFLVSFYNNEISEKSEIFDDQFSVERPDGSNFTLKIRSTKLEDSAMYFCASSGQMNTEAFFGQGTRLTVV.

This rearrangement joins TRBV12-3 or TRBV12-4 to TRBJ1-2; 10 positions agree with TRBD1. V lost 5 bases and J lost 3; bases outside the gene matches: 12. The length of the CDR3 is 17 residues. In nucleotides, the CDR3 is TGTGCCAGCAGTCCCGGGGGACAGGGGATTATCGACTATGGCTACACCTTC. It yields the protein CASSPGGQGIIDYGYTF.

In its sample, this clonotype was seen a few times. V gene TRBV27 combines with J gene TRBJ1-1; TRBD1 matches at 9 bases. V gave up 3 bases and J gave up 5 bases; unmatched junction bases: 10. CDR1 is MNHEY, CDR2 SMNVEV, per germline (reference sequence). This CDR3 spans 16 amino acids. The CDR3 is CASSFGLQGAHTEAFF. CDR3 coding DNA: TGTGCCAGCAGTTTCGGGCTACAGGGGGCGCATACTGAAGCTTTCTTT.

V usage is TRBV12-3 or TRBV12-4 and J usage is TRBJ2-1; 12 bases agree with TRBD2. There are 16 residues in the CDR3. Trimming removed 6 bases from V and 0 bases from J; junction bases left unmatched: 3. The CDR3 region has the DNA TGTGCCAGCAGATCGACTAGCGGGAGCTCCTACAATGAGCAGTTCTTC. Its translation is CASRSTSGSSYNEQFF.

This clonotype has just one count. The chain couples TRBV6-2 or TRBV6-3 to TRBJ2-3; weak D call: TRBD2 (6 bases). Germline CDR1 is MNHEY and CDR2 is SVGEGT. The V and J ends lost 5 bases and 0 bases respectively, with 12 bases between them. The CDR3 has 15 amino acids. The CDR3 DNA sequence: TGTGCCAGCAGTCATCGGCGGGGAAGCACAGATACGCAGTATTTT. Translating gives CASSHRRGSTDTQYF.

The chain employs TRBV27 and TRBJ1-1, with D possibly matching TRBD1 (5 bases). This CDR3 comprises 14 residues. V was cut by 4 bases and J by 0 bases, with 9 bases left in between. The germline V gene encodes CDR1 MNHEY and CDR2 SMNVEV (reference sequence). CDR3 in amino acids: CASSYRGMNTEAFF. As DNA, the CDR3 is TGTGCCAGCAGTTATCGGGGGATGAACACTGAAGCTTTCTTT.